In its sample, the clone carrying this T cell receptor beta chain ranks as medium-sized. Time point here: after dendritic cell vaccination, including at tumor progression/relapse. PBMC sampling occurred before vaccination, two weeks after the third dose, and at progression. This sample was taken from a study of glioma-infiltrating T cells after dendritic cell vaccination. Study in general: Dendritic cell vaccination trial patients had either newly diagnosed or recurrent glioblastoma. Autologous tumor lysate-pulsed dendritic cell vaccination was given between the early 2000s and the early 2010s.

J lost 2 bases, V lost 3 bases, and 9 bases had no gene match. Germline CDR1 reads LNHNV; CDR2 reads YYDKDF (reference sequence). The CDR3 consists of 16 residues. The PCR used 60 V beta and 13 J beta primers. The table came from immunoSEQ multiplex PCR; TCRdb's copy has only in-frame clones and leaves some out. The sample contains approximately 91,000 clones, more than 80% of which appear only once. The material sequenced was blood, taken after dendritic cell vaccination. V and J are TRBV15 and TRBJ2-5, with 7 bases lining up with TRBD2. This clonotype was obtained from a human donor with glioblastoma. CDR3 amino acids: CATSRDAGLIQETQYF. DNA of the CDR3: TGTGCCACCAGCAGGGATGCGGGACTAATACAAGAGACCCAGTACTTC.